Below, 15 T cell receptor beta chains from the same sample are listed, as sequenced in a study of regulatory T cells in long-lasting Graves disease. Sequencing libraries for TCR beta were prepared with iRepertoire HTBI primers and Arm-PCR of CDR3 regions. TCRdb processed the multiplex PCR reads anew with MiXCR; each CDR3 protein has one entry. The profile covers some 560,000 distinct CDR3 sequences, with around 16% appearing a single time and about 25% taken by the ten largest. The time point is: newly diagnosed GD, antithyroid drugs for less than 3 months. RNA isolated from PBMCs was used to make the TCR library. These data are also associated with another study on T cells in Graves' hyperthyroidism and ophthalmopathy.

This specimen consisted of peripheral blood mononuclear cells (PBMCs), obtained at new diagnosis, from a patient treated with antithyroid drugs. The receptors here all came from a woman aged 40 to 65 with Graves disease.

The chain combines TRBV10-3 with TRBJ1-1; unclear D gene. Germline V gene data show CDR1 as ENHRY and CDR2 as SYGVKD. The CDR3 is 12 residues long. V shed 6 bases and J shed 6 bases, with 11 bases lying between them. The CDR3 DNA is TGTGCCATCAGCCCTACGGACGCTGAAGCTTTCTTT. Amino acid sequence: CAISPTDAEAFF.

This clonotype was seen ten or more times. The chain uses TRBV3-1 and TRBJ2-1; 7 positions match TRBD2. Germline lookup yields CDR1 LGHDT and CDR2 YNNKEL (reference sequence). The V gene end was trimmed by 0 bases and the J gene end by 4 bases; junction bases not matched to a gene: 3. This CDR3 spans 15 amino acids. CDR3 region: CASSQESGAYNEQFF. In DNA form, the CDR3 reads TGTGCCAGCAGCCAAGAGAGCGGGGCATACAATGAGCAGTTCTTC.

The V gene is TRBV20-1, the J gene TRBJ2-5; 13 bases fit TRBD2. Per germline, CDR1 DFQATT and CDR2 SNEGSKA (reference sequence). This CDR3 region has 16 residues. After removal of 6 bases from V and 3 bases from J, the junction contained 10 bases not matched to a gene. The CDR3 sequence is CSAKLAGGPWEETQYF. The CDR3 DNA sequence: TGCAGTGCCAAACTAGCGGGGGGGCCTTGGGAAGAGACCCAGTACTTC.

Comments on this clonotype: Here the CDR3 omits its conserved ending phenylalanine or tryptophan, so a read error is the likely source. The chain couples TRBV28 to TRBJ2-1; perhaps TRBD2 as D (6 bases). This CDR3 has 15 residues. Germline values: CDR1 MDHEN, CDR2 SYDVKM. Trimming cost V 2 bases and J 3 bases, with 11 bases left between them. The CDR3 sequence is CASSLGAGSYNEQFV. In DNA form, the CDR3 reads TGTGCCAGCAGTTTAGGGGCGGGGAGCTACAATGAGCAGTTCGTC.

This clonotype has a count of ten or more. Its ends do not fully match the called genes, so a read error is possible. The chain has TRBV5-1 and TRBJ1-1; no reliable D call. This CDR3 has 15 residues. Germline CDR1 SGHRS, CDR2 YFSETQ. DNA of the CDR3: TGTGCCAGCAGCTTAGCTGCGGGATTAAACACTGAAGCTTTCTTT. Its translation: CASSLAAGLNTEAFF.

The chain links TRBV2 to TRBJ1-2, with 10 bases fitting TRBD1. CDR1 SNHLY and CDR2 FYNNEI come from the germline V gene. V lost 5 bases, J lost 3 bases, and 6 bases stayed unmatched. This CDR3 is 15 amino acids long. CDR3 sequence reads: CASSTGTGEDYGYTF. The CDR3 DNA follows: TGTGCCAGCAGTACCGGGACAGGGGAAGACTATGGCTACACCTTC.

J is TRBJ2-7 and V is TRBV28; maybe TRBD1 (6 bases). This CDR3 is 15 amino acids long. CDR1 is MDHEN, CDR2 SYDVKM, per germline. Between the trimmed V and J ends, which lost 4 bases and 7 bases, there was a span of 20 bases. CDR3 nucleotide sequence: TGTGCCAGCAGTTCACGGACAGCTATCTCTGGTGAGCAGTACTTC. The encoded protein is CASSSRTAISGEQYF.

In regard to this clonotype: A read error may produce the germline difference seen at one junction end. The chain recombines TRBV20-1 with TRBJ2-3, with no clear D. Per germline, CDR1 DFQATT and CDR2 SNEGSKA (reference sequence). The CDR3 is 13 amino acids. CDR3 bases: TGCAGTGCTAGACGAGTCGAAACCTACGAGCAGCACTTC. It yields the protein CSARRVETYEQHF.

This clonotype appeared many times. The genes are TRBV18 and TRBJ1-1, with 9 bases fitting TRBD1. The CDR3 loop spans 14 amino acids. V gave up 4 bases and J gave up 5 bases; unmatched junction bases: 5. Germline loops: CDR1 KGHSH, CDR2 LQKENI. CDR3 sequence: CASSRRQGETEAFF. DNA for the CDR3: TGTGCCAGCTCACGCAGACAGGGGGAGACTGAAGCTTTCTTT. The whole variable domain, filled in from reference TRBV18 and TRBJ1-1, reads NAGVMQNPRHLVRRRGQEARLRCSPMKGHSHVYWYRQLPEEGLKFMVYLQKENIIDESGMPKERFSAEFPKEGPSILRIQQVVRGDSAAYFCASSRRQGETEAFFGQGTRLTVV.

In its sample, this clonotype was seen a few times. This CDR3 fails to terminate in the conserved phenylalanine or tryptophan, so it likely reflects a read error. This chain's CDR3 is CASSVYEGAAYGYTL. CDR3 in DNA: TGTGCCAGCAGTGTATATGAGGGGGCGGCGTATGGCTACACCCTC. This sequence joins TRBV2 and TRBJ1-2, with 7 positions matching TRBD1. CDR3 length: 15 amino acids. With 4 bases clipped from V and 5 bases from J, the junction kept 10 bases outside the gene matches. The germline V gene has CDR1 SNHLY and CDR2 FYNNEI.

Of note for this clonotype: A far larger clone is one nucleotide away, so this likely arose from a read error. Since the CDR3 does not end with the conserved phenylalanine or tryptophan, this likely comes from a read error. The chain carries TRBV11-2 and TRBJ2-7; D might be TRBD1 (6 bases). The length of the CDR3 is 14 residues. CDR1 is SGHAT and CDR2 is FQNNGV in the germline V gene. Trimming cost V 10 bases and J 0 bases, with 16 bases left between them. CDR3 nucleotides: TGTGCCACCGGCGCGCAGGGGACCTCCTACGAGCAGTACCTC. Its translation: CATGAQGTSYEQYL.

This clonotype occurred a few times. The rearrangement links TRBV19 to TRBJ2-3; D is possibly TRBD2 (6 bases). Germline loops: CDR1 LNHDA, CDR2 SQIVND (reference sequence). This CDR3 region has 13 residues. Trimming left V 8 bases short and J 2 bases short, with 11 bases between. CDR3 bases: TGTGCCAGTCGCGGCGGGGTCACAGATACGCAGTATTTT. It is translated as CASRGGVTDTQYF. Based on the CDR3 plus reference TRBV19 and TRBJ2-3, the full variable domain is DGGITQSPKYLFRKEGQNVTLSCEQNLNHDAMYWYRQDPGQGLRLIYYSQIVNDFQKGDIAEGYSVSREKKESFPLTVTSAQKNPTAFYLCASRGGVTDTQYFGPGTRLTVL.

The V and J genes are TRBV5-4 and TRBJ2-7, with TRBD1 as a possible D gene (6 bases). This CDR3 has 15 residues. Germline assignment: CDR1 SGHNT and CDR2 YYREEE (reference sequence). V shed 0 bases and J shed 5 bases, with 15 bases lying between them. The CDR3 loop reads CASSLGRNRADEQYF. The DNA for the CDR3 is TGTGCCAGCAGCTTGGGAAGGAACAGGGCGGACGAGCAGTACTTC. The whole variable domain, remainder taken from reference TRBV5-4 and TRBJ2-7, is ETGVTQSPTHLIKTRGQQVTLRCSSQSGHNTVSWYQQALGQGPQFIFQYYREEENGRGNFPPRFSGLQFPNYSSELNVNALELDDSALYLCASSLGRNRADEQYFGPGTRLTVT.

With respect to this clonotype: It may be a read error: a sequence one base away is much more abundant. The chain uses TRBV6-1 and TRBJ2-1; no definite D call. Germline V gene lookup returns CDR1 MNHNS and CDR2 SASEGT. This CDR3 is 13 amino acids long. The CDR3 DNA is TGTGTCAGCAGAGAAAGTGGTAGAGATGAGCAGTTCTTC. This gives the protein CVSRESGRDEQFF.

This clonotype was seen only a few times. CDR3 in DNA: TGCAGTGCTAGATCCGGGACAGTTAATTCACCCCTCCACTTT. Its translation is CSARSGTVNSPLHF. The rearrangement links TRBV20-1 to TRBJ1-6; TRBD1 matches at 7 bases. V lost 2 bases and J lost 6; bases outside the gene matches: 4. Germline V gene data show CDR1 as DFQATT and CDR2 as SNEGSKA (reference sequence). CDR3 length equals 14 residues.